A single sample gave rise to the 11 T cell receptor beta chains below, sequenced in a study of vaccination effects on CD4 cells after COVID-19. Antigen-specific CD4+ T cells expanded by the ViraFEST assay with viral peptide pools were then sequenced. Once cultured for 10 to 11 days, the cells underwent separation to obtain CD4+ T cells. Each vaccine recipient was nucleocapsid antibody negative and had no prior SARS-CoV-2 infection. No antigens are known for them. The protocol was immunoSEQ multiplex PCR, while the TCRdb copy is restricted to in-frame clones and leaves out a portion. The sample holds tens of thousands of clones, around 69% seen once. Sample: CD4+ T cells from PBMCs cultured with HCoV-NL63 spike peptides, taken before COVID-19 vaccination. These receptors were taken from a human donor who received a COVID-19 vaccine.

The DNA for the CDR3 is TGTGCCAGCAGTGCAATTAGGACAGGGAGGGTAACTAATGAAAAACTGTTTTTT. It yields the protein CASSAIRTGRVTNEKLFF. V usage is TRBV6-1 and J usage is TRBJ1-4; 8 bases are shared with TRBD1. Germline loops: CDR1 MNHNS, CDR2 SASEGT. CDR3 size: 18 residues. J lost 1 base, V lost 4 bases, and 11 bases had no gene match.

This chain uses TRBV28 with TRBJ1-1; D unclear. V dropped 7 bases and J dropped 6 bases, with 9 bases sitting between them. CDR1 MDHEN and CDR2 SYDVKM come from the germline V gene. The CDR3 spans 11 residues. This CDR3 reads CASTVGAEAFF. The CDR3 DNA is TGTGCCAGCACCGTCGGGGCTGAAGCTTTCTTT.

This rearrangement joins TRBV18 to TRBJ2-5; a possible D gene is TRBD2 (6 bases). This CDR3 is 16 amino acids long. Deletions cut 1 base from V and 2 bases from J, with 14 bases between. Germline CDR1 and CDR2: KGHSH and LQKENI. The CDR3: CASSPQWGDGQETQYF. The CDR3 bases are TGTGCCAGCTCACCACAGTGGGGGGACGGACAAGAGACCCAGTACTTC.

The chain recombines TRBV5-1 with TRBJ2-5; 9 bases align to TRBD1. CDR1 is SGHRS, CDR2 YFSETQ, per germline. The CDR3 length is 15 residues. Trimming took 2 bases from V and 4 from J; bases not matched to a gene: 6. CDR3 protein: CASSFGGQGRETQYF. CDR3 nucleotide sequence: TGCGCCAGCAGCTTTGGGGGACAGGGACGAGAGACCCAGTACTTC.

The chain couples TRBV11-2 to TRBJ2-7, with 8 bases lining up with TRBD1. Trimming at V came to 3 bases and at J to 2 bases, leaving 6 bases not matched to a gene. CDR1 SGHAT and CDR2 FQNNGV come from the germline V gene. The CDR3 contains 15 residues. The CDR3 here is CASSLLTGETYEQYV. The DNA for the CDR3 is TGTGCCAGCAGCTTGTTGACAGGGGAAACCTACGAGCAGTACGTC.

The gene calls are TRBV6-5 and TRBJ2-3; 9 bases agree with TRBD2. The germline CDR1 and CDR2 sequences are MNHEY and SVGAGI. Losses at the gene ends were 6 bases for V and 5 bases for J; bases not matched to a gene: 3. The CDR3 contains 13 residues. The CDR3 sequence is CASRASGEDTQYF. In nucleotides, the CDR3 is TGTGCCAGCAGGGCTAGCGGGGAAGATACGCAGTATTTT.

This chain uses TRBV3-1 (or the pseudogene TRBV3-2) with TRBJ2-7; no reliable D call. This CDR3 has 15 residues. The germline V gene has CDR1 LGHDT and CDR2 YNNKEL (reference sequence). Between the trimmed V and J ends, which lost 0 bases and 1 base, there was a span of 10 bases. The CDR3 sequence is CASSQERHTSYEQYV. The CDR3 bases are TGTGCCAGCAGCCAAGAGAGGCACACTTCCTACGAGCAGTACGTC.

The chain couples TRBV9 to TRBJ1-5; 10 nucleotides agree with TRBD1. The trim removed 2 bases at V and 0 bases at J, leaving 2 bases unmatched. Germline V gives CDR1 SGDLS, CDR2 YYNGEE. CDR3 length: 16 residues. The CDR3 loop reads CASSVGQGPSNQPQHF. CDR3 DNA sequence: TGTGCCAGCAGCGTGGGACAGGGGCCTAGCAATCAGCCCCAGCATTTT.

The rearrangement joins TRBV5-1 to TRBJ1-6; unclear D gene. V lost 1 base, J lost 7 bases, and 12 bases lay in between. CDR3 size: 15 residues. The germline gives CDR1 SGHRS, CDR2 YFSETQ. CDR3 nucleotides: TGCGCCAGCAGCTTGCTTTCGGCAGACAATTCACCCCTCCACTTT. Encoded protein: CASSLLSADNSPLHF.

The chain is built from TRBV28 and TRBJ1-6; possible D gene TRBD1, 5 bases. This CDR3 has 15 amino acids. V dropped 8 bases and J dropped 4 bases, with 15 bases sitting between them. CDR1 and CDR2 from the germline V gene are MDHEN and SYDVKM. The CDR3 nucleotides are TGTGCCAGCGGGACGGGAGAACTATATAATTCACCCCTCCACTTT. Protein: CASGTGELYNSPLHF.

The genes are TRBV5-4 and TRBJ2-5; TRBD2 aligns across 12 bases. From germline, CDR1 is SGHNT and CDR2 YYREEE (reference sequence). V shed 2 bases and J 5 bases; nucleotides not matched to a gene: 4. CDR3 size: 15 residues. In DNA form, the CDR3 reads TGTGCCAGCAGCTTCGTTGGACTAGCGGGGGAGACCCAGTACTTC. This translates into CASSFVGLAGETQYF.